The next 21 T cell receptor beta chains were all read from a single sample in a study of T cell repertoires in cytomegalovirus infection. For these receptors, no antigen is known. TCRdb ran MiXCR on the reads and lists one entry per CDR3 protein. Found here are some 940,000 distinct CDR3 sequences, approximately 31% of them singletons; the top ten hold under 15%. The sequencing used cultured CD8+ T cells from PBMCs, collected from culture after CMV antigen stimulation. All receptors come from a human donor in good health (CMV status not recorded). Some clones in this sample may be carry-over from other donors' samples.

In its sample, this clonotype was seen a few times. DNA of the CDR3: TGTGCCAGCAGTTACGGGGGCTTTTCTGAGCAGTTCTTC. It is translated as CASSYGGFSEQFF. The chain carries TRBV6-5 and TRBJ2-1; a weak D match, TRBD1 (6 bases). Trimming stripped 2 bases from V and 9 bases from J, with 11 bases between. CDR3 length: 13 residues. Germline assignment: CDR1 MNHEY and CDR2 SVGAGI.

The rearrangement uses TRBV7-9 and TRBJ1-1; tentative D call: TRBD1 (5 bases). The CDR3 totals 14 residues. With 8 bases removed from V and 3 bases from J, the gap between germline ends came to 16 bases. Germline values: CDR1 SEHNR, CDR2 FQNEAQ (reference sequence). The CDR3 sequence: CASPRWGEDTEAFF. CDR3 sequence (DNA): TGTGCCAGCCCAAGATGGGGGGAGGACACTGAAGCTTTCTTT. Using reference TRBV7-9 and TRBJ1-1 for the parts outside the CDR3, the full variable domain is DTGVSQNPRHKITKRGQNVTFRCDPISEHNRLYWYRQTLGQGPEFLTYFQNEAQLEKSRLLSDRFSAERPKGSFSTLEIQRTEQGDSAMYLCASPRWGEDTEAFFGQGTRLTVV.

Comment on this clonotype: One end of the junction fails to match germline, which may point to a read error. The rearrangement links TRBV7-7 to TRBJ2-2; D is uncertain. Germline V gives CDR1 SSHAT, CDR2 FNYEAQ (reference sequence). CDR3 size: 15 residues. The DNA for the CDR3 is TGTGCTAGCAGCTTAGCTAAATCGAACACCGGGGAGCTGTTTTTT. Translation gives CASSLAKSNTGELFF.

Ten or more counts support this clonotype. This sequence joins TRBV6-1 and TRBJ2-7; 7 nucleotides align to TRBD1. Germline V gene sequence: CDR1 MNHNS, CDR2 SASEGT. The CDR3 contains 17 residues. With V trimmed by 0 bases and J by 2 bases, 10 bases remained unmatched. The CDR3 protein is CASSEALLRQGAYEQYV. The CDR3 DNA reads TGTGCCAGCAGTGAAGCCCTACTTAGACAGGGAGCCTACGAGCAGTACGTC.

This sequence joins TRBV7-6 and TRBJ1-3, with D possibly being TRBD1 (5 bases). Germline V gene sequence: CDR1 SGHVS, CDR2 FNYEAQ. The CDR3 has 16 amino acids. V dropped 5 bases and J dropped 0 bases, with 14 bases sitting between them. The CDR3 nucleotides read TGTGCCAGCAGCCAGGGACGACCCAGCTCTGGAAACACCATATATTTT. Its protein product is CASSQGRPSSGNTIYF.

This chain uses TRBV7-9 with TRBJ2-3; 8 bases align to TRBD2. With V trimmed by 6 bases and J by 6 bases, 14 bases remained unmatched. Germline V gene lookup returns CDR1 SEHNR and CDR2 FQNEAQ (reference sequence). The CDR3 sequence is 16 residues long. The CDR3 DNA reads as TGTGCCAGCAGGGCAGGCGGGGGACTAGAAGTTGATACGCAGTATTTT. As protein: CASRAGGGLEVDTQYF.

CDR3 loop: CSVLLHRGKNTEAFF. CDR3 sequence (DNA): TGCAGCGTTCTCCTACACCGGGGGAAGAACACTGAAGCTTTCTTT. The chain recombines TRBV29-1 with TRBJ1-1; possibly TRBD1 for D (5 bases). The CDR3 is made up of 15 amino acids. V was cut by 5 bases and J by 1 base, with 17 bases left in between. Germline V gives CDR1 SQVTM, CDR2 ANQGSEA. The whole variable domain, remainder taken from reference TRBV29-1 and TRBJ1-1, is SAVISQKPSRDICQRGTSLTIQCQVDSQVTMMFWYRQQPGQSLTLIATANQGSEATYESGFVIDKFPISRPNLTFSTLTVSNMSPEDSSIYLCSVLLHRGKNTEAFFGQGTRLTVV.

The chain employs TRBV28 and TRBJ2-7; D perhaps matches TRBD1 (5 bases). The CDR3 loop spans 13 amino acids. CDR1 is MDHEN, CDR2 SYDVKM, per germline. V lost 6 bases to trimming and J lost 0 bases, with 9 bases between them. This chain's CDR3 is CASRPRGSYEQYF. The DNA of the CDR3 is TGTGCCAGCAGGCCAAGGGGCTCCTACGAGCAGTACTTC.

This sequence joins TRBV7-9 and TRBJ1-2, with a weak D call TRBD1 (5 bases). Germline CDR1 is SEHNR and CDR2 is FQNEAQ (reference sequence). This CDR3 is built from 16 residues. The V gene lost 5 bases and the J gene lost 0 bases, with 16 bases spanning the gap. The DNA for the CDR3 is TGTGCCAGCAGCCAAGACAGAGCTCCAGCTAACTATGGCTACACCTTC. Protein: CASSQDRAPANYGYTF.

There are a few counts of this clonotype. This chain connects TRBV6-1 to TRBJ2-1, with 8 bases aligning to TRBD2. Germline CDR1 and CDR2: MNHNS and SASEGT. V lost 7 bases and J lost 8; bases outside the gene matches: 10. CDR3 length equals 14 residues. The CDR3 loop reads CASTHGGGNHEQFF. The CDR3 coding sequence is TGTGCCAGCACTCACGGGGGGGGGAACCATGAGCAGTTCTTC.

V gene TRBV7-9 combines with J gene TRBJ2-3, with 7 bases that match TRBD1. Per the germline V gene, CDR1 is SEHNR and CDR2 is FQNEAQ (reference sequence). Trimming took 0 bases from V and 7 from J; bases not matched to a gene: 10. This CDR3 comprises 16 residues. The CDR3 nucleotides read TGTGCCAGCAGCTTAGCGAGGGGGCCACGGCTCCATACGCAGTATTTT. Protein sequence: CASSLARGPRLHTQYF.

Of note for this clonotype: Being one base from a much bigger clone, this may be a read error. The CDR3 spells CANSFLDRAGRTYGYTF. The CDR3 DNA is TGTGCCAACAGTTTCTTGGACAGGGCCGGTCGCACCTATGGCTACACCTTC. This chain joins TRBV6-2 or TRBV6-3 and TRBJ1-2; 8 nucleotides line up with TRBD1. There are 17 residues in the CDR3. Germline assignment: CDR1 MNHEY and CDR2 SVGEGT.

The gene calls are TRBV5-1 and TRBJ1-2; 7 bases align to TRBD1. CDR1 SGHRS and CDR2 YFSETQ come from the germline V gene. This CDR3 comprises 15 residues. J gave up 8 bases and V 1 base, and 11 bases lay outside the gene matches. In DNA, the CDR3 is TGCGCCAGCAGCTTGTTAGGGGGCTTACTAATCGGCTACACCTTC. It translates to CASSLLGGLLIGYTF.

The V and J genes are TRBV12-3 or TRBV12-4 and TRBJ1-1; D is unclear. There are 14 residues in the CDR3. V lost 3 bases, J lost 3 bases, and 11 bases lay in between. CDR3 region: CASSFAGSYTEAFF. DNA for the CDR3: TGTGCCAGCAGTTTCGCGGGGTCCTACACTGAAGCTTTCTTT.

This clonotype was counted a single time. The rearrangement links TRBV5-1 to TRBJ2-6; D not certain. The CDR3 loop spans 16 amino acids. Trimming removed 2 bases at V and 0 bases at J, with 9 bases between. CDR1 and CDR2 (germline): SGHRS, YFSETQ. CDR3 DNA sequence: TGCGCCAGCAGCTTTATAGGTAGCTCTGGGGCCAACGTCCTGACTTTC. It is translated as CASSFIGSSGANVLTF.

This clonotype was counted between two and nine times. V gene TRBV7-9 combines with J gene TRBJ2-7, with D perhaps matching TRBD1 or TRBD2 (5 bases each). V was pared by 5 bases and J by 2 bases, with 13 bases between. The germline V gene has CDR1 SEHNR and CDR2 FQNEAQ (reference sequence). This CDR3 has 14 residues. This CDR3 reads CASSRERDPYEQYF. The CDR3 nucleotides are TGTGCCAGCAGCCGGGAACGGGACCCCTACGAGCAGTACTTC. The full variable domain, its missing parts supplied by reference TRBV7-9 and TRBJ2-7, is DTGVSQNPRHKITKRGQNVTFRCDPISEHNRLYWYRQTLGQGPEFLTYFQNEAQLEKSRLLSDRFSAERPKGSFSTLEIQRTEQGDSAMYLCASSRERDPYEQYFGPGTRLTVT.

This clonotype has more than one count but fewer than ten. The chain combines TRBV6-5 with TRBJ2-4; D may be TRBD1 (6 bases). The V end lost 10 bases, the J end lost 0 bases, and 13 bases lay between the germline ends. This CDR3 comprises 14 residues. CDR1 is MNHEY, CDR2 SVGAGI, per germline. The CDR3: CANVQQGAKNIQYF. CDR3 sequence (DNA): TGTGCCAACGTTCAACAGGGAGCCAAAAACATTCAGTACTTC.

Concerning this clonotype: A much larger clone differs from this one at a single base, so this may be a read error. The chain combines TRBV7-9 with TRBJ1-4; D is possibly TRBD1 (5 bases). The CDR3 is made up of 15 amino acids. The germline V gene has CDR1 SEHNR and CDR2 FQNEAQ (reference sequence). The CDR3 loop is CASSLYRDGGEELFF. For the CDR3, the DNA is TGTGCCAGCAGCCTATACCGGGACGGTGGTGAAGAACTGTTTTTT.

The chain links TRBV10-3 to TRBJ2-5; D might be TRBD2 (6 bases). The germline V gene encodes CDR1 ENHRY and CDR2 SYGVKD. The CDR3 consists of 15 residues. The germline V and J ends were trimmed by 7 bases and 5 bases, with 20 bases remaining between them. This chain's CDR3 is CAINGGGSNPETQYF. Written as DNA, the CDR3 is TGTGCCATCAATGGTGGAGGGAGCAATCCTGAGACCCAGTACTTC.

This clonotype was seen many times. The V and J genes are TRBV6-5 and TRBJ1-1; D call uncertain. CDR1 is MNHEY, CDR2 SVGAGI, per germline. V lost 0 bases, J lost 5 bases, and 13 bases lay in between. CDR3 length: 15 amino acids. The CDR3 sequence: CASSYSRGLRTEAFF. The CDR3 region has the DNA TGTGCCAGCAGTTACTCTCGGGGATTGAGGACTGAAGCTTTCTTT.

The chain employs TRBV9 and TRBJ2-3; D is perhaps TRBD2 (7 bases). CDR1 is SGDLS, CDR2 YYNGEE, per germline. The CDR3 contains 15 residues. Trimming removed 0 bases from V and 0 bases from J, with 8 bases in between. CDR3 in DNA: TGTGCCAGCAGCGTAGAGGGGGGGAGCACAGATACGCAGTATTTT. It translates to CASSVEGGSTDTQYF. The variable domain in full, with the rest retrieved from reference TRBV9 and TRBJ2-3, is DSGVTQTPKHLITATGQRVTLRCSPRSGDLSVYWYQQSLDQGLQFLIQYYNGEERAKGNILERFSAQQFPDLHSELNLSSLELGDSALYFCASSVEGGSTDTQYFGPGTRLTVL.